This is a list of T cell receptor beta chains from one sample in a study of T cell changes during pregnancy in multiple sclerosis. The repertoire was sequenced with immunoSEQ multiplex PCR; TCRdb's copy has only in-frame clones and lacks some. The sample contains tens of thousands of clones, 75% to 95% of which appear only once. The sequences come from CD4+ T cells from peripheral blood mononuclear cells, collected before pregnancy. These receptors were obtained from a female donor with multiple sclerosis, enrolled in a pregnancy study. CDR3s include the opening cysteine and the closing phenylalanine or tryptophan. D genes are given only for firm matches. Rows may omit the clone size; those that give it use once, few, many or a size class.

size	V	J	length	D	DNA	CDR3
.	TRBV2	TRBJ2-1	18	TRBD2	TGTGCCAGCAGCGATACTAGCGGGATCCCCAATGTTGTCCATGAGCAGTTCTTC	CASSDTSGIPNVVHEQFF
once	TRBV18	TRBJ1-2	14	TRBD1	TGTGCCAGCATTCCGGGACAGGGGAACTATGGCTACACCTTC	CASIPGQGNYGYTF
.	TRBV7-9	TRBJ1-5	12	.	TGTGCCAGCAGCTGGGCAGATCAGCCCCAGCATTTT	CASSWADQPQHF
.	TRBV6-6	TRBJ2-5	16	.	TGTGCCAGCAGTCGCAAGAGCTACCGGGACAAAGAGACCCAGTACTTC	CASSRKSYRDKETQYF
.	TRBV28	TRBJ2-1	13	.	TGTGCCAGCAGTACACTACAGGGCGATGAGCAGTTCTTC	CASSTLQGDEQFF
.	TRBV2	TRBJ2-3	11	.	TGTGCCAGCACGTACGGGGATACGCAGTATTTT	CASTYGDTQYF
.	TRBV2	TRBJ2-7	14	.	TGTGCCAGCAGTACGCAGGGGAACTCCTACGAGCAGTACTTC	CASSTQGNSYEQYF
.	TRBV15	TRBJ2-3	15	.	TGTGCCACCAGCAGAGAAAGAGTCTCCACAGATACGCAGTATTTT	CATSRERVSTDTQYF
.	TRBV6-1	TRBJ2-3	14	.	TGTGCCAGCATCCCCCCAGGAAGCACAGATACGCAGTATTTT	CASIPPGSTDTQYF
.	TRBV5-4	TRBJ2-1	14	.	TGTGCCAGCGGGGTTCTAGCGACGTTTGGTGAGCAGTTCTTC	CASGVLATFGEQFF
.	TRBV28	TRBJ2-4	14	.	TGTGCCAGCAACAAGAGGGGGGGTGGGAACATTCAGTACTTC	CASNKRGGGNIQYF
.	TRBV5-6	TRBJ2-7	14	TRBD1	TGTGCCAGCAGCGGGGGGACAGGGTTTTACGAGCAGTACTTC	CASSGGTGFYEQYF
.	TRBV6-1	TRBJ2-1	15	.	TGTGCCAGCAGTGTCGAGATTGATTCCCACAATGAGCAGTTCTTC	CASSVEIDSHNEQFF
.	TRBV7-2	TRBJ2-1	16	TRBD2	TGTGCCAGCAGCTTACCTACTAGCGGGAGGGCCGATGAGCAGTTCTTC	CASSLPTSGRADEQFF
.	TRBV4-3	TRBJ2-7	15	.	TGCGCCAGCAGCCAAGTTTGGGGCTCGGAGTACGAGCAGTACTTC	CASSQVWGSEYEQYF
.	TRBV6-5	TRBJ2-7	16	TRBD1	TGTGCCAGCAGTTACAGGGGGCAGATCCCCTCCTACGAGCAGTACTTC	CASSYRGQIPSYEQYF
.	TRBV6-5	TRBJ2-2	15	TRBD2	TGTGCCAGCAGTCGCGGGACTAGCGACACCGGGGAGCTGTTTTTT	CASSRGTSDTGELFF
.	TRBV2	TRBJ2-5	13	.	TGTGCCAGCAGTGATGGGGAGCGAGAGACCCAGTACTTC	CASSDGERETQYF
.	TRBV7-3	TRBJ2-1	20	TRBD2	TGTGCCAGCAGCCCTCTTGGGACTAGCGGATCAAAATTCTCCTACAATGAGCAGTTCTTC	CASSPLGTSGSKFSYNEQFF
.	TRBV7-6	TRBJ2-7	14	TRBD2	TGTGCCAGCAGCCCGACTAGCGGGGCGGGGGAGCAGTACTTC	CASSPTSGAGEQYF
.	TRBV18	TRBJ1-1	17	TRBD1	TGTGCCAGCTCCACCATGTCAGGACAGGGCAAATTTGGCGGAGCTTTCTTT	CASSTMSGQGKFGGAFF
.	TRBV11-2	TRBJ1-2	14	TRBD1	TGTGCCAGCAGCTTCGGACAGGGGATAAATGGCTACACCTTC	CASSFGQGINGYTF
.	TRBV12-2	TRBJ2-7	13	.	TGTGCAAGTCGCTTAGTTGACAGCTACGAGCAGTACTTC	CASRLVDSYEQYF
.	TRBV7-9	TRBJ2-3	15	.	TGTGCCAGCAGCTTAGCGGGAGCGGGCACAGATACGCAGTATTTT	CASSLAGAGTDTQYF
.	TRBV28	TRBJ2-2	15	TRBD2	TGTGCCAGCATGGGGACTAGCCGAAACACCGGGGAGCTGTTTTTT	CASMGTSRNTGELFF
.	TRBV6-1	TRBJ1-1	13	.	TGTGCCAGCAGTGAAAGGGGGGGAAGTCGAGCTTTCTTT	CASSERGGSRAFF
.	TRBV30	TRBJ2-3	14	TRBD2	TGTGCCTGGGACCCTGGGACTAGTGTTGGCACGCCGTATTTT	CAWDPGTSVGTPYF
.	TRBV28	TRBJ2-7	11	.	TGTGCCAGCAGTTTCAGGTTCGAGCAGTACTTC	CASSFRFEQYF
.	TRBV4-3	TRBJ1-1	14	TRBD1	TGCGCCAGCAGCCAGGGGGACAGGAACACTGAAGCTTTCTTT	CASSQGDRNTEAFF
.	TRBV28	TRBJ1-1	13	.	TGTGCCAGCGAGGGGGGGCGCGAGACTGAAGCTTTCTTT	CASEGGRETEAFF
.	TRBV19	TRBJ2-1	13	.	TGTGCCAGTAGTCCAAGGGGCTACAATGAGCAGTTCTTC	CASSPRGYNEQFF
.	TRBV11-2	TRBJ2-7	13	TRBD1	TGTGCCAGCAGCTTAAGGGACGGGACAGTAACCTACTGG	CASSLRDGTVTYW
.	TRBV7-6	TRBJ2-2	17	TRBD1	TGTGCCAGCAGCTTACGGGACAGGGCCTTAAGGACCGGGGAGCTGTTTTTT	CASSLRDRALRTGELFF
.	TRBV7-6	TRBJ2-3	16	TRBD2	TGTGCCAGCAGCCTTAGGACTAGCGGGAGTGCAGATACGCAGTATTTT	CASSLRTSGSADTQYF
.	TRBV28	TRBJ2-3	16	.	TGTGCCAGCAGTTTACCGACCTCCTCGGGGGGCGATACGCAGTATTTT	CASSLPTSSGGDTQYF
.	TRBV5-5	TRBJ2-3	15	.	TGTGCCAGCAGCTTTCAGGGGTTCCCTACAGATACGCAGTATTTT	CASSFQGFPTDTQYF